This TCR beta chain was obtained from a study of blood T cells in healthy people across ages. A sample-barcoded 5' primer and a J-beta primer mix were used in a second PCR of roughly 6 to 11 cycles. Each cDNA molecule carried a tag from a template-switch adaptor that contained 12 random nucleotides. Using its own MiXCR run on the 5' RACE reads, TCRdb lists one record per CDR3 protein. The sample shows approximately 600,000 distinct CDR3 sequences, roughly three fifths of them seen only once. Isolation of PBMCs gave at least 6 million cells per sample. The CDR3 extends over 12 amino acids. Per the germline V gene, CDR1 is SGHAT and CDR2 is FQNNGV. General study findings and limits: A strong correlation was found between TCR beta diversity and the percentage of naive T cells. Observed TCR beta diversity per million T cells went down as age went up. This fall followed a roughly linear course with age.

A remark on this clonotype: The antigen is not known. This may be a read error: a much more frequent sequence differs by one nucleotide.

The sequencing sample was made of blood. The rearrangement joins TRBV11-2 to TRBJ1-2, with D maybe TRBD1 (5 bases). The clonotype comes from a man aged 55 to 70 in good health. The CDR3 is CASSEGNYGHTF. CDR3 DNA: TGTGCCAGCAGCGAGGGGAACTATGGCCACACCTTC.